Following are 8 T cell receptor beta chains from one sample sequenced in a study of CD8 T cells in Susac syndrome. The RNA input was about 0.45 to 1 ug, and it was reverse transcribed with random hexamers. A single record per CDR3 protein comes from TCRdb applying MiXCR to the immunoSEQ multiplex PCR reads. The profile shows 150,000 or so distinct CDR3 sequences, 93% of them singletons. Input material: CD4+ T cells from PBMCs. These receptors came from a human donor in good health.

The chain links TRBV5-1 to TRBJ2-2, with D possibly being TRBD2 (6 bases). The CDR3 has 13 amino acids. V gave up 5 bases and J gave up 3 bases, with 8 bases separating them. Germline V lookup: CDR1 SGHRS, CDR2 YFSETQ. The DNA of the CDR3 is TGCGCCAGCAGATCGGGGGACACCGGGGAGCTGTTTTTT. Translated: CASRSGDTGELFF. Drawing the rest from reference TRBV5-1 and TRBJ2-2, the complete variable domain is KAGVTQTPRYLIKTRGQQVTLSCSPISGHRSVSWYQQTPGQGLQFLFEYFSETQRNKGNFPGRFSGRQFSNSRSEMNVSTLELGDSALYLCASRSGDTGELFFGEGSRLTVL.

The chain carries TRBV5-1 and TRBJ2-7, with 7 bases lining up with TRBD2. The CDR3 runs to 14 residues. CDR1 and CDR2 from the germline V gene are SGHRS and YFSETQ. The ends lost 0 bases at V and 9 bases at J; junction bases unmatched: 9. The CDR3 reads CASSLEGRSSGQYF. CDR3 sequence (DNA): TGCGCCAGCAGCTTGGAGGGGAGGTCTAGCGGGCAGTACTTC.

This clonotype has just a few counts. The chain links TRBV5-4 to TRBJ1-2, with D hard to call. Germline V lookup: CDR1 SGHNT, CDR2 YYREEE (reference sequence). Trimming removed 4 bases from V and 2 bases from J, with 12 bases in between. The CDR3 is 14 residues long. In DNA, the CDR3 is TGTGCCAGCAGCCCGGGAGGAGCCAACTATGGCTACACCTTC. Translation: CASSPGGANYGYTF.

The chain has TRBV9 and TRBJ2-5; TRBD2 agrees at 12 bases. This CDR3 is 16 amino acids long. CDR1 and CDR2 (germline): SGDLS, YYNGEE. J lost 5 bases, V lost 1 base, and 6 bases had no gene match. The CDR3 DNA follows: TGTGCCAGCAGCGTATCGACTAGCGGGGGCCCCGAGACCCAGTACTTC. Translating it yields CASSVSTSGGPETQYF.

The chain links TRBV29-1 to TRBJ2-5; 7 nucleotides line up with TRBD2. CDR1 is SQVTM, CDR2 ANQGSEA, per germline. V shed 1 base and J 5 bases; nucleotides not matched to a gene: 1. This CDR3 has 12 amino acids. CDR3: CSVEVREETQYF. CDR3 nucleotides: TGCAGCGTTGAAGTGCGGGAGGAGACCCAGTACTTC.

This rearrangement joins TRBV2 to TRBJ1-1; possible D gene TRBD1, 5 bases. This CDR3 is built from 15 residues. Trimming took 1 base from V and 4 from J, leaving 13 bases between them. Germline V lookup: CDR1 SNHLY, CDR2 FYNNEI. DNA for the CDR3: TGTGCCAGCAGTGAAGGAGGGGACGGGGGCACTGAAGCTTTCTTT. Encoded protein: CASSEGGDGGTEAFF.

A single count supports this clonotype. The chain combines TRBV3-1 with TRBJ1-5; no reliable D call. Germline V gene sequence: CDR1 LGHDT, CDR2 YNNKEL (reference sequence). The V and J ends lost 3 bases and 5 bases respectively, with 11 bases between them. The CDR3 is 14 residues long. The CDR3 DNA reads TGTGCCAGCAGCCATTCGGGTGGGGATCAGCCCCAGCATTTT. Its protein is CASSHSGGDQPQHF.

The J gene is TRBJ1-5, the V gene TRBV20-1, with TRBD1 matching 9 bases. The CDR3 runs 18 residues. CDR1 DFQATT and CDR2 SNEGSKA come from the germline V gene (reference sequence). V lost 3 bases, J lost 0 bases, and 12 bases stayed unmatched. The DNA for the CDR3 is TGCAGTGCTAGTCGACCGGGACAGGGTCCTTATAGCAATCAGCCCCAGCATTTT. Encoded protein: CSASRPGQGPYSNQPQHF.